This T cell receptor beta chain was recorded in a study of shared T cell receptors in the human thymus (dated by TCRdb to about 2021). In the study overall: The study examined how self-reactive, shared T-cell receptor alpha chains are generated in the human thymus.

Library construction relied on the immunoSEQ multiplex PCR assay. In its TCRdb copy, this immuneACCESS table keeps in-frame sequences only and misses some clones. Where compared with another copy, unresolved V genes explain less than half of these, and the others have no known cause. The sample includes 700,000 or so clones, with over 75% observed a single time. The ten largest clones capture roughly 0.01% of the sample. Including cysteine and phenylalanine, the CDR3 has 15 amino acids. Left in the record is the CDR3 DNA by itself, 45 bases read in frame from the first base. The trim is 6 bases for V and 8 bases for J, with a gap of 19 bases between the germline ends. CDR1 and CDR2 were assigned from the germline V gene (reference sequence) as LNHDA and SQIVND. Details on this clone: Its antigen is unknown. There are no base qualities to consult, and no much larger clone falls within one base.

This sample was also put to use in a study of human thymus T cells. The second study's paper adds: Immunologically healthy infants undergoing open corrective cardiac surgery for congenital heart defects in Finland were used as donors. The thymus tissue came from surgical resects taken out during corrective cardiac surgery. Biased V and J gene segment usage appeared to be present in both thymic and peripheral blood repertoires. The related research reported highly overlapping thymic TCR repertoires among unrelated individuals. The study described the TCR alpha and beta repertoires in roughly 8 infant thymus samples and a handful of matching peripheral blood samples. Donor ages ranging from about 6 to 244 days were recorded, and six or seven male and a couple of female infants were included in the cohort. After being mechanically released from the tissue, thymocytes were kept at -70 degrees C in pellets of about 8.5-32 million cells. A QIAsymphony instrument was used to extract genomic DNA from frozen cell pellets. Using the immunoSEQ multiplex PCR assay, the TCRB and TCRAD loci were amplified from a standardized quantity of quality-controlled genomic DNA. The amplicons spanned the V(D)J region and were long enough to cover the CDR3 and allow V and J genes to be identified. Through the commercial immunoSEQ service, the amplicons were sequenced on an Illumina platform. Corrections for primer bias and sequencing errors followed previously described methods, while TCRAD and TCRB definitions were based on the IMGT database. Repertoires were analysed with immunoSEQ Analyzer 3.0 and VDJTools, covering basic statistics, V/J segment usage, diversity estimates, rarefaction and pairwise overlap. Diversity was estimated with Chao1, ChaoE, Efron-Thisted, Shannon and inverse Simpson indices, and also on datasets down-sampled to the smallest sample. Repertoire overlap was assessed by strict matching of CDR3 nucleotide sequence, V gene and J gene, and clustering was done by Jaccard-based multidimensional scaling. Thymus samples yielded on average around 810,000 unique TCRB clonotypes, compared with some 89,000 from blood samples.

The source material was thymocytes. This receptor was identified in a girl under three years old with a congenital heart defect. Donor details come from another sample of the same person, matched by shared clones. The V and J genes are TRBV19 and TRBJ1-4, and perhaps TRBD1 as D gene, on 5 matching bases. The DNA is TGTGCCAGTAGCGACACCAGGGTTGGGGTCGAAAAACTGTTTTTT. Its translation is CASSDTRVGVEKLFF.